These 18 T cell receptor beta chains originate from one sample sequenced in a study of PD-1 blockade in classical Hodgkin lymphoma. Time point: cycle 4 day 1 (C4D1), after 6 weeks of nivolumab. Following autologous stem cell transplantation, relapse occurred in every patient, and exposure to brentuximab vedotin varied. The study purified CD4+ T cells from thawed PBMCs using magnetic negative selection. Repertoires were generated with immunoSEQ multiplex PCR, while TCRdb's copy carries only in-frame clones and drops some. The repertoire has 32,000 or so clones, 70% to 90% of them found once; the top ten carry roughly 0.47%. Sample: CD4+ T cells from blood, taken before the fourth cycle of nivolumab. The receptors here all came from a human donor with classical Hodgkin lymphoma.

The genes are TRBV11-2 and TRBJ1-4, with TRBD1 identical over 7 bases. The junction had 13 bases not matched to a gene; V was cut back by 1 base and J by 5 bases. Germline assignment: CDR1 SGHAT and CDR2 FQNNGV. The CDR3 runs 18 residues. In nucleotides, the CDR3 is TGTGCCAGCAGCTTAGCATGGCGACAGGGACGTACAAATGAAAAACTGTTTTTT. Amino acid sequence: CASSLAWRQGRTNEKLFF.

The rearrangement joins TRBV19 to TRBJ2-1; the D gene is possibly TRBD1 (6 bases). Germline CDR1 is LNHDA and CDR2 is SQIVND (reference sequence). V lost 6 bases, J lost 7 bases, and 13 bases lay in between. The CDR3 is made up of 13 amino acids. The CDR3 protein is CASRTLGGNEQFF. CDR3 nucleotides: TGTGCCAGTAGGACACTAGGGGGAAATGAGCAGTTCTTC.

The rearrangement joins TRBV6-4 to TRBJ2-1, with 8 positions matching TRBD2. Germline assignment: CDR1 MRHNA and CDR2 SNTAGT. This CDR3 is built from 16 residues. V shed 0 bases and J 5 bases; nucleotides not matched to a gene: 6. The CDR3 DNA follows: TGTGCCAGCAGTGACTCCTTGGCGGGGGGAGACAATGAGCAGTTCTTC. This translates into CASSDSLAGGDNEQFF.

This sequence joins TRBV29-1 and TRBJ2-3; 9 bases align to TRBD1. The J segment lost 1 base and the V segment lost 6 bases, leaving 14 bases of the junction unmatched. The CDR3 is made up of 17 amino acids. Per the germline V gene, CDR1 is SQVTM and CDR2 is ANQGSEA. CDR3 sequence (DNA): TGCAGCGTCGTAGGTATTGAGGACAGGGGAGGCACAGATACGCAGTATTTT. This sequence encodes CSVVGIEDRGGTDTQYF.

This clone was seen a handful of times. The rearrangement uses TRBV27 and TRBJ1-2; 8 bases are a match to TRBD1. Germline assignment: CDR1 MNHEY and CDR2 SMNVEV (reference sequence). After removal of 4 bases from V and 4 bases from J, the junction contained 2 bases not matched to a gene. The CDR3 has 13 residues. The CDR3 nucleotides read TGTGCCAGCAGTTGGACAGGGCTCTATGGCTACACCTTC. It specifies CASSWTGLYGYTF.

This rearrangement joins TRBV9 to TRBJ1-4; 10 positions agree with TRBD1. The V segment lost 0 bases and the J segment 0 bases; nucleotides outside the gene matches: 8. Germline V gives CDR1 SGDLS, CDR2 YYNGEE. The CDR3 covers 19 residues. CDR3 in amino acids: CASSVGPRDRGATNEKLFF. CDR3 coding DNA: TGTGCCAGCAGCGTAGGTCCGAGGGACAGGGGCGCAACTAATGAAAAACTGTTTTTT.

This clone turned up a few times. This sequence joins TRBV18 and TRBJ1-6; a possible D gene is TRBD1 (6 bases). Trimming stripped 3 bases from V and 7 bases from J, with 13 bases between. Germline V gene sequence: CDR1 KGHSH, CDR2 LQKENI. The CDR3 runs to 15 residues. The CDR3 here is CASSPLGQFNSPLHF. The CDR3 DNA is TGTGCCAGCTCACCGCTCGGACAGTTCAATTCACCCCTCCACTTT.

This clone came up a few times. The V gene is TRBV5-6, the J gene TRBJ1-6; D gene uncertain. Looked up from germline, CDR1 is SGHDT and CDR2 is YYEEEE. Trimming pared 3 bases from V and 10 bases from J, leaving 8 bases between. The CDR3 runs to 12 residues. The CDR3 DNA is TGTGCCAGCAGCTCGCCTCTATCACCCCTCCACTTT. Translation gives CASSSPLSPLHF.

This rearrangement joins TRBV7-9 to TRBJ2-1; D not resolved. The CDR3 loop spans 14 amino acids. Trimming removed 3 bases from V and 2 bases from J, with 8 bases in between. Germline CDR1 and CDR2: SEHNR and FQNEAQ (reference sequence). The CDR3 nucleotides are TGTGCCAGCAGCTTCGGGCTACCCTACAATGAGCAGTTCTTC. This codes for CASSFGLPYNEQFF.

This chain joins TRBV2 and TRBJ2-1; D is undetermined. Trimming left V 5 bases short and J 5 bases short, with 10 bases between. Germline assignment: CDR1 SNHLY and CDR2 FYNNEI. The CDR3 has 13 amino acids. The CDR3 coding sequence is TGTGCCAGCAGTCGAGACACCAACAATGAGCAGTTCTTC. Translated, it gives CASSRDTNNEQFF.

The gene calls are TRBV5-1 and TRBJ2-1; 8 nucleotides line up with TRBD2. Germline V gives CDR1 SGHRS, CDR2 YFSETQ. After removal of 0 bases from V and 3 bases from J, the junction contained 2 bases not matched to a gene. This CDR3 contains 15 residues. The CDR3 DNA reads TGCGCCAGCAGCTTGGGTGCGGGAGGCTACAATGAGCAGTTCTTC. Its translation is CASSLGAGGYNEQFF.

This clone was recorded only once. V is TRBV7-8 and J is TRBJ1-1, with D perhaps TRBD1 (5 bases). The ends were cut back, 3 bases at V and 6 bases at J, with 17 bases in the middle. The germline V gene has CDR1 SGHVS and CDR2 FQNEAQ. The CDR3 is 15 amino acids. This CDR3 reads CASSLLRQNQSEAFF. CDR3 sequence (DNA): TGTGCCAGCAGCTTGCTCCGACAGAACCAATCTGAAGCTTTCTTT.

DNA of the CDR3: TGTGCCAGCAGGGAGGATGCCAAAAACATTCAGTACTTC. This encodes CASREDAKNIQYF. The V and J genes are TRBV2 and TRBJ2-4, with D possibly TRBD2 on 5 matching bases. CDR3 length: 13 amino acids. CDR1 and CDR2 (germline): SNHLY, FYNNEI. V was pared by 6 bases and J by 1 base, with 7 bases between.

The rearrangement links TRBV28 to TRBJ2-7; 9 nucleotides match TRBD2. The trim removed 3 bases at V and 7 bases at J, leaving 4 bases unmatched. CDR1 and CDR2 (germline): MDHEN, SYDVKM. This CDR3 region has 13 residues. The CDR3 DNA follows: TGTGCCAGCAGTTTGAGCGGGGGGCGAGAGCAGTACTTC. Translating it yields CASSLSGGREQYF.

The chain is built from TRBV2 and TRBJ1-1; TRBD1 agrees at 11 bases. V was pared by 1 base and J by 2 bases, with 3 bases of the junction left unmatched. Germline V lookup: CDR1 SNHLY, CDR2 FYNNEI. The CDR3 is 16 amino acids. CDR3 sequence: CASSEVGQGVNTEAFF. The CDR3 region has the DNA TGTGCCAGCAGTGAAGTGGGACAGGGGGTTAACACTGAAGCTTTCTTT.

The CDR3 loop reads CASSPNRSGANVLTF. DNA for the CDR3: TGTGCCAGCTCACCGAATAGATCTGGGGCCAACGTCCTGACTTTC. This chain connects TRBV18 to TRBJ2-6; no clear D gene. Germline V gene data show CDR1 as KGHSH and CDR2 as LQKENI. CDR3 size: 15 residues. The ends were cut back, 3 bases at V and 1 base at J, with 7 bases in the middle.

V and J are TRBV10-3 and TRBJ2-2; 7 bases map to TRBD2. Germline lookup yields CDR1 ENHRY and CDR2 SYGVKD. V was pared by 2 bases and J by 4 bases, with 10 bases of the junction left unmatched. The CDR3 is 17 amino acids. The CDR3 nucleotides are TGTGCCATCAGTGAGACTAGCGCCAGTCTTTTCACCGGGGAGCTGTTTTTT. It is translated as CAISETSASLFTGELFF.

The chain couples TRBV10-2 to TRBJ2-3; 9 bases match TRBD2. The CDR3 has 16 amino acids. Germline V CDR1 and CDR2: WSHSY, SAAADI. The V segment lost 6 bases and the J segment 3 bases; nucleotides outside the gene matches: 10. The CDR3 DNA reads as TGCGCCAGCAGCCCGCGCGGTAGCGGGAGAACAGATACGCAGTATTTT. It encodes CASSPRGSGRTDTQYF.